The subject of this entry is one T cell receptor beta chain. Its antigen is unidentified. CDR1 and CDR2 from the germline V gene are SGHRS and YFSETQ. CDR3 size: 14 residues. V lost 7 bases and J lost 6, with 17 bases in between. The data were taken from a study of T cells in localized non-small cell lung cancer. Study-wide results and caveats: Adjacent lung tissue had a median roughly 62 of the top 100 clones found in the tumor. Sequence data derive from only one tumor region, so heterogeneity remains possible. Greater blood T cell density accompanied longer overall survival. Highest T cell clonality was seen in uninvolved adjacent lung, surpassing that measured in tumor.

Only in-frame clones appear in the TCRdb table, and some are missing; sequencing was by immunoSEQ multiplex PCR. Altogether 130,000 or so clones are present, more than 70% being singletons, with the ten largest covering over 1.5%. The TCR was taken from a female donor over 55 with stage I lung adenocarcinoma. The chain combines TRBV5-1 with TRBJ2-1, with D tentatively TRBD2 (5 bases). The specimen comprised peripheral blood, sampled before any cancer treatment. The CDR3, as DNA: TGCGCCAGCTCCGGGGAAATGGCGGGCAATGAGCAGTTCTTC. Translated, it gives CASSGEMAGNEQFF.